This T cell receptor beta chain was profiled in a study of CD8+ T cells in alopecia areata. Study details: The investigators scored severity in treated patients by the percentage of affected scalp area. Findings of the study overall: Uncertain still, given a single nonresponder, is whether baseline CD8+ expansion links to response.

This clone was detected a few times. The antigen is not known. Additional DNA sequences in this sample encode the identical CDR3. cDNA prepared by RNA extraction and subsequent reverse transcription served as the template for sequencing. Profiled with immunoSEQ multiplex PCR; TCRdb holds only in-frame clones, not every one. This sample yields roughly 250,000 clones, of which about 60% are seen a single time; 0.93% belongs to the top ten. Treatment described: oral pan-JAK inhibitor, 5-10 mg twice daily. The sequencing used CD4+ T cells sorted from blood, collected around week 52, from a patient treated with tofacitinib. The origin of this receptor is a human donor with alopecia areata.

In DNA form, the CDR3 reads TGTGCCAGCGGTGAGGAGACCCAGTACTTC. This gives the protein CASGEETQYF. V and J are TRBV6-5 and TRBJ2-5; D ambiguous. This CDR3 spans 10 amino acids. The V end lost 8 bases, the J end lost 5 bases, and 6 bases lay between the germline ends. CDR1 is MNHEY and CDR2 is SVGAGI in the germline V gene.